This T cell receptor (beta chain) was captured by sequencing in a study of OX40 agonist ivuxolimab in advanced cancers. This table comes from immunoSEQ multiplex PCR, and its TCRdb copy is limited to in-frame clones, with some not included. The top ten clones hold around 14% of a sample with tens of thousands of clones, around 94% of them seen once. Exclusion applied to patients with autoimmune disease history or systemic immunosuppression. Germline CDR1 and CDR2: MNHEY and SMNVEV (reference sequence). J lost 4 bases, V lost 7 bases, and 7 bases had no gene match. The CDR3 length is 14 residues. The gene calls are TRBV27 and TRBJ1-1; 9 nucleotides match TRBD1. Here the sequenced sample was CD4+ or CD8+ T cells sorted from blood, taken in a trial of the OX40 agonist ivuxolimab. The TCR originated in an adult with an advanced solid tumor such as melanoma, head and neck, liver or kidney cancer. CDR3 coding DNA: TGTGCCAGCACCTCGACAGGGGGAATCACTGAAGCTTTCTTT. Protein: CASTSTGGITEAFF.